This entry describes one T cell receptor (beta chain). The specificity of this receptor is unknown. Nothing much larger sits one base from this clone, and base qualities are not available. The CDR1 and CDR2 encoded by the germline V gene are MNHEY and SVGAGI. Including cysteine and phenylalanine, the CDR3 has 15 amino acids. Only the CDR3 region is kept as DNA, spanning 45 bases read in frame from base 1. V is clipped by 2 bases and J by 3 bases, and the sequence between their germline boundaries is 11 bases long. Per the publication, the time point label means: baseline before first vaccination. Samples from vaccinated people were obtained from the UK trials COV001 and COV002, which included a single-blind randomized controlled phase 2/3 trial of AZD1222 (ChAdOx1 nCoV-19) in healthy adults. For TCRbeta chain sequencing, PBMC samples from trial participants were taken at day 0 and at day 28 after the second dose.

The data were taken from a study of T cell responses to AZD1222 COVID-19 vaccine (dated by TCRdb to the early 2020s). Broadly, across the study: AZD1222 recipients given second doses at about 4 weeks or at about 12 weeks were pooled, since spike-specific TCR depth and breadth were not found to differ between the two schedules. A total of approximately 240 trial participants underwent TCR sequencing, of whom 200 to 220 had received two doses of AZD1222 and roughly 26 had received two doses of the MenACWY control vaccine. Trial participants were enrolled by age into 18-55, 56-69 and 70-plus year subgroups, with approximately 150, 28 and 58 TCR-sequenced participants respectively. The investigation overall reported the following: The 56-69-year group was small, and its depth increase did not reach significance, likely because of low power. Because no day 14 peak-response samples were available, the repertoires could be characterized only after the peak T cell response. A significant rise in spike-specific TCR breadth and depth was observed after two AZD1222 doses relative to day 0 and relative to MenACWY recipients. Vaccine-associated CD4 TCRs spanned the whole spike protein, with dominant responses in regions 160-218 and 743-854. Conclusions about previously exposed vaccinees are limited, since just six or seven AZD1222 recipients were seropositive for SARS-CoV-2 at baseline. Participants were mostly white British and included more females than males, and it was suggested by the authors that clonal diversity may have been underestimated. Reportedly, close to half of the unique spike-specific TCRs recognized epitopes lying outside the regions that are mutated in the B.1.351 and B.1.1.7 variants.

The CDR3 regions of human TCRbeta chains were analyzed by immunosequencing. The study's own analysis went as follows. Repertoire TCRs were checked for matches against a reference library of SARS-CoV-2-specific TCRs that had been generated using the MIRA antigen-specificity platform. Breadth meant the fraction of unique TCRs that were SARS-CoV-2-associated, whereas depth meant the fraction of total T cells that were SARS-CoV-2-associated. Using the MIRA data, every spike-specific TCR was mapped to the spike region that the TCR reacted to and assigned to either a CD4 or a CD8 class. Log10-transformed breadth and depth values were compared by one-way ANOVA with Sidak's multiple comparisons tests. TCRdb holds this immuneACCESS table with in-frame rearrangements only. Some clones are missing; in checked studies, unresolved V genes explain under half, and the rest has no known cause. For V, J and clone size, that table is used; D and trimming come from the DNA. The sample has some 150,000 clones on record, approximately 89% of them singletons. The top ten hold 4.7% of the sample.

The TCR comes from an adult in good health. The sequence links TRBV6-5 to TRBJ1-3; the D gene is not confidently resolved. The input for sequencing was peripheral blood, taken on day 0 of AZD1222 vaccination. The DNA is as follows: TGTGCCAGCAGTTACGGTTCATCAGGTGGAAACACCATATATTTT. This sequence encodes CASSYGSSGGNTIYF.